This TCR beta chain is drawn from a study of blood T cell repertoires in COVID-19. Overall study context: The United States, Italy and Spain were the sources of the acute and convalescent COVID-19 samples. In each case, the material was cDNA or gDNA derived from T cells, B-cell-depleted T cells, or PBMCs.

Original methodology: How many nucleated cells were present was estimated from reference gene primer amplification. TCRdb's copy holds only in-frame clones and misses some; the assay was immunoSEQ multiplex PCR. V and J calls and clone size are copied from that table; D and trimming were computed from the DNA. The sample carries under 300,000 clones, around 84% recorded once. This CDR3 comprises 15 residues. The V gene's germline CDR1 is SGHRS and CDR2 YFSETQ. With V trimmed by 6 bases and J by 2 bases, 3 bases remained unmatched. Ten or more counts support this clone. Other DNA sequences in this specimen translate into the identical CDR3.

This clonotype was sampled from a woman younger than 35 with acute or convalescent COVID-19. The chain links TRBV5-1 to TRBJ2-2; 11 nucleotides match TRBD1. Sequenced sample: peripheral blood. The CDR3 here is CASKRTGGNTGELFF. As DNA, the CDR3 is TGCGCCAGCAAAAGGACAGGGGGCAACACCGGGGAGCTGTTTTTT.